This TCR beta chain was obtained from a study of cytomegalovirus exposure and HLA in healthy donors. Notes on the study in general: Most sequenced TCRs were rare (though some public TCRs occurred in many donors).

Trimming pared 6 bases from V and 8 bases from J, leaving 8 bases between. This CDR3 has 12 amino acids. From germline, CDR1 is MDHEN and CDR2 SYDVKM. As to this clone: Its antigen is still unknown.

The data were produced by immunoSEQ multiplex PCR, yet TCRdb's version contains in-frame clones alone and is incomplete. The table shows roughly 70,000 clones, with around 94% occurring only once. The source material was PBMCs. This receptor was identified in a man aged 18 to 30 in good health and CMV-seropositive. This rearrangement joins TRBV28 to TRBJ1-6; no reliable D call. The CDR3 bases are TGTGCCAGCAGAGACTGGGATTCACCCCTCCACTTT. The encoded protein is CASRDWDSPLHF.